This T cell receptor beta chain was sequenced for a study of molecular identifiers for immune sequencing clone quantification (dated by TCRdb to 2017 to 2018). Study-level background: For a replicate experiment, the RNA from either approximately 20,000 or 100,000 naive CD8 T cells was divided into five aliquots, and four of those aliquots went on to sequencing. The study was a methods study using CD8 T cells to benchmark molecular-identifier clustering-based TCR repertoire sequencing (MIDCIRS) and TCR RNA copy counting. Beyond this particular receptor, the publication reports: Identical TCR molecules sharing a barcode could cause highly expanded clone sizes to be underestimated. When barcode sub-clustering was not used, chimeric consensus sequences inflated TCR diversity, with chimeras reaching as high as 47%. In CMV-specific effector cells, clones with more than 20 RNA copies accounted for over 98% of molecules, whereas in naive cells such clones accounted for under 1%. A single cell's worth of spiked-in Jurkat TCR RNA was reported detectable even among one million naive CD8 T cells. Spiked-in Jurkat TCR RNA (approximately eleven copies' worth), which is not part of the donor repertoire, was contained in the naive libraries. Modeling indicated 2.5 to 3.5 TCR RNA copies recovered per cell, compared with 7.5 to 10 by digital PCR, which implies a capture efficiency of about 27%.

Clipping removes 6 bases from V and 6 bases from J, with 8 as the unmatched junction base count. The CDR3 starts with the cysteine, ends with the phenylalanine, and has 14 residues. Only the CDR3 region is kept as DNA, spanning 42 bases read in frame from base 1. Libraries of naive CD8 T cells were built from approximately 22,000 to 940,000 sorted cells, with 10%, 30% or 50% of the purified RNA used. On a BD FACSAria II, naive CD8 T cells were FACS-sorted as CD8+CD4-CCR7+CD45RA+ and collected into RLT Plus buffer. More than 8 TCR copies' worth of Jurkat RNA were spiked into about 19,000-1,100,000 naive CD8 T cell samples to test detection sensitivity. Enrichment of CD8 T cells was performed with RosetteSep CD8+ T Cell Enrichment Cocktail and Ficoll-Paque, after which ACK red cell lysis was carried out. The library was made by PCR. Sequenced on an Illumina HiSeq 4000. Bulk TCR libraries were prepared as previously described, using TCR primers listed in Table S5. Total RNA was purified with the Qiagen AllPrep DNA/RNA kit. Before analysis, reads from multiple sequencing runs of one library were combined. The authors' pipeline ran thus. Only reads with exact TCR constant sequence were kept, trimmed to 150 nt, and grouped by their 12-nt molecular barcodes. Reads within each barcode group were sub-clustered using a 15% Levenshtein threshold, and quality-weighted consensus sequences were constructed for each RNA molecule. Non-functional sequences were filtered out, along with any lower-count sequence sitting one edit away from another sequence. Based on fitting two negative binomial distributions, any barcode sub-cluster with under 20% of the maximum read count was discarded. The public sequencing data were trimmed at Q25 with fastp and processed into clonotypes with MiXCR by TCRdb, which kept only in-frame beta chains. Rows with one shared CDR3 protein collapse into an entry with the most common genes and DNA. These V and J calls originate from TCRdb's pipeline instead of the authors' own analysis. The sample yields over 600,000 distinct CDR3 sequences; 15% to 20% were counted once. Roughly 0.85% of the sample belongs to the ten largest clones.

Note on this clonotype: There is no known antigen for this receptor. Base quality data are lacking; no much larger clone is found one base away.

Sample: naive CD8+ T cells from blood, with Jurkat cell RNA spiked in. The sample's cell subset or site, from its label and the paper: FACS-sorted CD8+CD4-CCR7+CD45RA+ naive T cells. The chain employs TRBV23-1 and TRBJ2-4; 7 junctional bases match TRBD1. TRBV23-1 is labeled an ORF, and its function is uncertain. The clonotype originates from a human donor in good health. Some libraries in this study had Jurkat cell RNA spiked in. The nucleotide sequence is TGCGCCAGCAGACTTGACAGGGCTTTAAACATTCAGTACTTC. It codes for CASRLDRALNIQYF.